The 25 T cell receptor beta chains presented below share a single source sample, sequenced in a study of CD8 T cells in ankylosing spondylitis. TCRdb ran MiXCR on the 5' RACE reads and lists one entry per CDR3 protein. The sample contains about 240,000 distinct CDR3 sequences, over 8.5% of which appear only once. Sequencing was performed on blood, either unsorted or a sorted T cell fraction (not recorded which). All receptors derive from a male donor with ankylosing spondylitis or in good health (not recorded which).

This clonotype was observed many times. This chain connects TRBV5-1 to TRBJ2-1, with 14 bases identical to TRBD2. Germline CDR1 SGHRS, CDR2 YFSETQ. With 4 bases clipped from V and 3 bases from J, the junction kept 9 bases outside the gene matches. This CDR3 has 18 amino acids. The CDR3 DNA sequence: TGCGCCAGCAGCCTAAGACTAGCGGGGGGGCCTATCTACAATGAGCAGTTCTTC. Its translation is CASSLRLAGGPIYNEQFF.

This clonotype has a count of ten or more. The J gene is TRBJ2-5, the V gene TRBV10-3, with D unresolved. The CDR3 has 13 amino acids. The V gene lost 4 bases and the J gene lost 2 bases, with 8 bases spanning the gap. The germline CDR1 and CDR2 sequences are ENHRY and SYGVKD. The CDR3 sequence: CAISVRQQETQYF. The CDR3 DNA sequence: TGTGCCATCAGTGTACGGCAGCAAGAGACCCAGTACTTC.

This clonotype was detected only a few times. The chain links TRBV20-1 to TRBJ1-1; 10 bases map to TRBD1. The CDR3 sequence is 13 residues long. J lost 4 bases, V lost 6 bases, and 5 bases had no gene match. Germline V CDR1 and CDR2: DFQATT, SNEGSKA (reference sequence). In DNA, the CDR3 is TGCAGTGCCGCGGACAGGGGGAGCACTGAAGCTTTCTTT. Protein: CSAADRGSTEAFF.

This clonotype was recorded many times. The chain uses TRBV15 and TRBJ1-1; no definite D call. The CDR3 is made up of 17 amino acids. V dropped 0 bases and J dropped 4 bases, with 18 bases sitting between them. Germline values: CDR1 LNHNV, CDR2 YYDKDF (reference sequence). Written as DNA, the CDR3 is TGTGCCACCAGCAGAGAGGCCGACCGAGACTTAGGCACTGAAGCTTTCTTT. The encoded protein is CATSREADRDLGTEAFF.

The table lists this clonotype with a few counts. The chain employs TRBV2 and TRBJ2-2; tentatively, D is TRBD1 (6 bases). Trimming shortened V by 1 base and J by 1 base, and 10 bases separated the two germline ends. Per the germline V gene, CDR1 is SNHLY and CDR2 is FYNNEI. This CDR3 spans 16 amino acids. The CDR3 reads CASSEEQGLNTGELFF. The CDR3, as DNA: TGTGCCAGCAGTGAAGAACAGGGTCTGAACACCGGGGAGCTGTTTTTT.

This clonotype appeared many times. This chain joins TRBV5-1 and TRBJ2-1; D remains unclear. Germline CDR1 reads SGHRS; CDR2 reads YFSETQ. The germline V and J ends were trimmed by 1 base and 0 bases, with 11 bases remaining between them. This CDR3 is built from 16 residues. The CDR3 loop is CASSLSPGLSYNEQFF. The CDR3, as DNA: TGCGCCAGCAGCTTGTCTCCGGGCCTCTCCTACAATGAGCAGTTCTTC.

This clonotype was counted a single time. The chain is built from TRBV11-1 and TRBJ1-3; D is ambiguous. V was clipped by 2 bases and J by 0 bases, with 8 bases between them. The CDR3 runs to 15 residues. Germline values: CDR1 SGHAT, CDR2 FQDESV (reference sequence). The CDR3 coding sequence is TGTGCCAGCAGCTTATTCAGAGACTCTGGAAACACCATATATTTT. Protein sequence: CASSLFRDSGNTIYF.

The chain is built from TRBV20-1 and TRBJ2-5; D not resolved. V lost 4 bases and J 1 base, leaving 16 bases between the germline ends. Germline V gene data show CDR1 as DFQATT and CDR2 as SNEGSKA (reference sequence). The CDR3 is 15 residues long. The CDR3 is CSATQPGSSQETQYF. The CDR3 nucleotides are TGCAGTGCTACCCAACCTGGGTCGTCCCAAGAGACCCAGTACTTC.

V and J are TRBV9 and TRBJ2-2, with D hard to call. CDR1 and CDR2 (germline): SGDLS, YYNGEE. The V and J ends lost 3 bases and 5 bases respectively, with 14 bases between them. The CDR3 contains 15 residues. The CDR3 here is CASSEGDMATGELFF. Here the CDR3 DNA reads TGTGCCAGCAGCGAAGGAGACATGGCTACCGGGGAGCTGTTTTTT.

The J gene is TRBJ2-5, the V gene TRBV11-2; 9 nucleotides line up with TRBD2. CDR1 and CDR2 (germline): SGHAT, FQNNGV. The CDR3 length is 15 residues. The ends lost 6 bases at V and 1 base at J; junction bases unmatched: 6. The CDR3 region is CASRSTTSGQETQYF. The CDR3 DNA sequence: TGTGCCAGCAGATCCACGACTAGCGGCCAAGAGACCCAGTACTTC.

The chain joins TRBV20-1 to TRBJ1-2; perhaps TRBD1 as D (6 bases). CDR3 length equals 13 residues. V was pared by 0 bases and J by 2 bases, with 7 bases between. Looked up from germline, CDR1 is DFQATT and CDR2 is SNEGSKA (reference sequence). The DNA for the CDR3 is TGCAGTGCTAGAGAACAGGGAAACTATGGCTACACCTTC. Its protein is CSAREQGNYGYTF.

The rearrangement links TRBV11-2 to TRBJ2-1; D unresolved. V dropped 5 bases and J dropped 0 bases, with 8 bases sitting between them. This CDR3 is built from 14 residues. Germline CDR1 SGHAT, CDR2 FQNNGV. CDR3 in DNA: TGTGCCAGCAGCGCCATCAGCTCCTACAATGAGCAGTTCTTC. It encodes CASSAISSYNEQFF.

This clonotype was found many times. V usage is TRBV5-6 and J usage is TRBJ2-2; no clear D gene. The CDR3 has 14 amino acids. Trimming removed 3 bases at V and 0 bases at J, with 6 bases between. CDR1 SGHDT and CDR2 YYEEEE come from the germline V gene. The CDR3 DNA sequence: TGTGCCAGCAGCTACGCCTCGAACACCGGGGAGCTGTTTTTT. Residues: CASSYASNTGELFF. Full variable domain (remainder filled in from reference TRBV5-6 and TRBJ2-2): DAGVTQSPTHLIKTRGQQVTLRCSPKSGHDTVSWYQQALGQGPQFIFQYYEEEERQRGNFPDRFSGHQFPNYSSELNVNALLLGDSALYLCASSYASNTGELFFGEGSRLTVL.

The CDR3: CASGRTGTLIGNNTGELFF. Here the CDR3 DNA reads TGTGCTAGTGGTAGGACCGGGACTCTGATAGGTAACAACACCGGGGAGCTGTTTTTT. This chain connects TRBV12-5 to TRBJ2-2; D perhaps matches TRBD2 (6 bases). The CDR3 is 19 amino acids. The ends were cut back, 5 bases at V and 2 bases at J, with 24 bases in the middle. Germline lookup yields CDR1 LGHNT and CDR2 FRNRAP. Together with reference TRBV12-5 and TRBJ2-2, the CDR3 gives the full variable domain: DARVTQTPRHKVTEMGQEVTMRCQPILGHNTVFWYRQTMMQGLELLAYFRNRAPLDDSGMPKDRFSAEMPDATLATLKIQPSEPRDSAVYFCASGRTGTLIGNNTGELFFGEGSRLTVL.

The chain links TRBV29-1 to TRBJ2-7, with 9 bases lining up with TRBD2. The CDR3 loop spans 15 amino acids. With 7 bases clipped from V and 1 base from J, the junction kept 11 bases outside the gene matches. Germline CDR1 SQVTM, CDR2 ANQGSEA. CDR3 sequence reads: CSARAGLAGSYEQYF. The CDR3 region has the DNA TGCAGCGCCCGTGCTGGGCTAGCGGGGTCCTACGAGCAGTACTTC.

As for this clonotype: The junction departs from germline at one end; a sequencing error may be responsible. V and J are TRBV11-2 and TRBJ1-3; perhaps TRBD1 as D (6 bases). This CDR3 is built from 12 residues. Germline V lookup: CDR1 SGHAT, CDR2 FQNNGV. This CDR3 is CANSLAGATIYF. As DNA, the CDR3 is TGTGCCAACAGCTTAGCAGGGGCCACCATATATTTT.

The chain links TRBV4-2 to TRBJ2-5, with D possibly matching TRBD1 (5 bases). Deletions cut 4 bases from V and 5 bases from J, with 20 bases between. The CDR3 is 16 amino acids. Looked up from germline, CDR1 is LGHNA and CDR2 is YNFKEQ. The CDR3 bases are TGTGCCAGCAGCCCTAAAGGGGCGCAGGGCCGGGAGACCCAGTACTTC. As protein: CASSPKGAQGRETQYF.

The chain is built from TRBV20-1 and TRBJ1-2; D unclear. The germline V gene has CDR1 DFQATT and CDR2 SNEGSKA (reference sequence). Trimming removed 0 bases at V and 4 bases at J, with 15 bases between. The CDR3 extends over 15 amino acids. CDR3 protein: CSARDIAEVGYGYTF. The CDR3 nucleotides read TGCAGTGCTAGAGATATTGCCGAAGTTGGCTATGGCTACACCTTC.

This clonotype was seen more than once but under ten times. This chain joins TRBV7-9 and TRBJ2-7, with D hard to call. CDR3 length: 15 residues. Germline V gene sequence: CDR1 SEHNR, CDR2 FQNEAQ (reference sequence). V lost 5 bases and J lost 1, with 15 bases in between. In nucleotides, the CDR3 is TGTGCCAGCAGCGCAGCCGGCCTAGAATCCTACGAGCAGTACTTC. Its translation is CASSAAGLESYEQYF.

This clonotype was counted ten times or more. The chain links TRBV5-1 to TRBJ2-7, with TRBD1 identical over 8 bases. This CDR3 has 15 residues. J lost 5 bases, V lost 4 bases, and 11 bases had no gene match. Germline V CDR1 and CDR2: SGHRS, YFSETQ. As DNA, the CDR3 is TGCGCCAGCAGCCTCTCCCGGACAGGGATTGACGAGCAGTACTTC. As protein: CASSLSRTGIDEQYF.

This clonotype showed up many times. The gene calls are TRBV29-1 and TRBJ2-3, with D maybe TRBD1 (5 bases). V was cut by 8 bases and J by 6 bases, with 15 bases left in between. The CDR3 extends over 12 amino acids. Germline V gives CDR1 SQVTM, CDR2 ANQGSEA. CDR3 sequence (DNA): TGCAGCATCCTAACCCACAGGGATACGCAGTATTTT. Translation: CSILTHRDTQYF.

V is TRBV12-3 or TRBV12-4 and J is TRBJ1-2; D is unresolved. The CDR3 covers 14 residues. The ends were cut back, 5 bases at V and 8 bases at J, with 18 bases in the middle. CDR3 nucleotides: TGTGCCAGCAGTCCCTATGGGCCCCTCGGAGGCTACACCTTC. Translating it yields CASSPYGPLGGYTF.

Many counts were recorded for this clonotype. CDR3 DNA sequence: TGTGCCACCAGCAGAGTATTGGGTGGGGAGCTGTTTTTT. As protein: CATSRVLGGELFF. The chain carries TRBV15 and TRBJ2-2, with D unresolved. This CDR3 contains 13 residues. Between the trimmed V and J ends, which lost 1 base and 8 bases, there was a span of 8 bases. Germline V gene lookup returns CDR1 LNHNV and CDR2 YYDKDF (reference sequence).

This clonotype occurred many times. The genes are TRBV11-2 and TRBJ2-2; D may be TRBD1 or TRBD2 (5 bases each). The CDR3 length is 12 residues. With 3 bases removed from V and 7 bases from J, the gap between germline ends came to 6 bases. Germline CDR1 and CDR2: SGHAT and FQNNGV. The CDR3 coding sequence is TGTGCCAGCAGCTTTGGGGGCGGGGAGCTGTTTTTT. It translates to CASSFGGGELFF.

This clonotype has just a few counts. This chain joins TRBV5-1 and TRBJ2-5; no definite D call. Germline lookup yields CDR1 SGHRS and CDR2 YFSETQ. Trimming removed 5 bases at V and 0 bases at J, with 5 bases between. The CDR3 runs to 12 residues. This chain's CDR3 is CASRQNQETQYF. Written as DNA, the CDR3 is TGCGCCAGCAGGCAGAACCAAGAGACCCAGTACTTC.